A selection of T cell receptor beta chains follows, all from one sample in a study of post-analysis software for immune sequencing data. MiXCR, run by TCRdb on the PCR reads, gives a single entry per CDR3 protein. The sample includes 750,000 to 900,000 distinct CDR3 sequences, 46% of them seen just once. Material for sequencing was blood. These receptors all come from a girl between 10 and 17 years old with multiple sclerosis. Both conserved end residues are part of each CDR3. The D gene is left open where the match is weak. A clone size is listed for some rows: how often the clone was seen (once, few, many), or a class if it is expanded.

v_gene	d_gene	j_gene	abundance	CDR3aa	CDR3nt
TRBV9	NA	TRBJ2-7	NA	CASNISGSRPDEQYF	TGTGCCAGCAACATCAGCGGGTCCCGGCCAGACGAGCAGTACTTC
TRBV29-1	NA	TRBJ2-4	NA	CSAHETDKNIQYF	TGCAGCGCGCATGAGACAGACAAAAACATTCAGTACTTC
TRBV25-1	TRBD1	TRBJ1-2	once	CASSDHAGTAYGYTF	TGTGCCAGCAGTGACCACGCCGGGACAGCCTATGGCTACACCTTC
TRBV7-9	TRBD1	TRBJ2-1	NA	CASSFFGTGGDEQFF	TGTGCCAGCAGCTTCTTCGGGACAGGGGGAGATGAGCAGTTCTTC
TRBV7-9	TRBD2	TRBJ2-7	many	CASSLAGRGYF	TGTGCCAGCAGCTTAGCTGGGAGGGGGTACTTC
TRBV24-1	TRBD2	TRBJ2-7	NA	CATSDPGLAGHYEQYF	TGTGCCACCAGTGATCCCGGACTAGCGGGGCACTACGAGCAGTACTTC
TRBV6-6	TRBD1	TRBJ2-1	few	CASSWGQESSYNEQFF	TGTGCCAGCAGTTGGGGACAGGAGAGCTCCTACAATGAGCAGTTCTTC
TRBV12-3/TRBV12-4	TRBD1	TRBJ1-2	NA	CASSLSVRTGNGYTF	TGTGCCAGCAGTTTAAGTGTGAGGACAGGGAATGGCTACACCTTC
TRBV5-1	NA	TRBJ1-2	NA	CASSLQGSSGGYTF	TGCGCCAGCAGCTTGCAGGGGTCTAGTGGCGGCTACACCTTC
TRBV20-1	NA	TRBJ1-2	NA	CSALGAPSYGYTF	TGCAGTGCTCTGGGGGCACCGTCCTATGGCTACACCTTC
TRBV20-1	TRBD2	TRBJ2-3	NA	CSASALGGRADTQYF	TGCAGTGCCAGTGCCCTCGGCGGGAGGGCGGATACGCAGTATTTT
TRBV7-3	NA	TRBJ1-2	NA	CASSKRPDKNYYGYTF	TGTGCCAGCAGCAAGCGACCGGACAAGAATTACTATGGCTACACCTTC
TRBV20-1	TRBD2	TRBJ2-1	NA	CSARAGTRGEQFF	TGCAGTGCTAGAGCCGGGACTAGGGGTGAGCAGTTCTTC
TRBV4-1	NA	TRBJ2-3	NA	CASSSKWADTQYF	TGCGCCAGCAGCTCGAAATGGGCAGATACGCAGTATTTT
TRBV24-1	NA	TRBJ1-2	few	CATSGQRNYGYTF	TGTGCCACCTCAGGACAGCGGAACTATGGCTACACCTTC
TRBV20-1	NA	TRBJ1-4	NA	CSARFRDDGKKLFF	TGCAGTGCTAGATTCCGCGACGACGGCAAAAAACTGTTTTTT
TRBV9	NA	TRBJ1-1	NA	CASSVVGSPEAFF	TGTGCCAGCAGCGTAGTGGGCAGCCCTGAAGCTTTCTTT
TRBV9	TRBD2	TRBJ2-1	NA	CASSAVPGLAGVAYNEQFF	TGTGCCAGCAGCGCCGTACCGGGACTAGCGGGAGTAGCCTACAATGAGCAGTTCTTC
TRBV20-1	NA	TRBJ2-7	once	CSAISGPSYEQYF	TGCAGTGCTATCTCGGGACCCTCCTACGAGCAGTACTTC
TRBV5-1	NA	TRBJ2-5	NA	CASSLPGTATSGQETQYF	TGCGCCAGCAGCTTGCCCGGGACAGCAACTAGCGGACAAGAGACCCAGTACTTC
TRBV13	TRBD2	TRBJ2-7	NA	CASSPGTSVEQYF	TGTGCCAGCAGCCCGGGGACTAGCGTCGAGCAGTACTTC
TRBV5-6	NA	TRBJ2-1	NA	CASSAGGEQFF	TGTGCCAGCAGTGCGGGCGGGGAGCAGTTCTTC
TRBV4-2	TRBD1	TRBJ2-1	NA	CASSQEGQRTDEQFF	TGTGCCAGCAGCCAAGAGGGACAGAGGACAGATGAGCAGTTCTTC
TRBV3-1	NA	TRBJ2-7	NA	CASSARTLRSIYEQYF	TGTGCCAGCAGCGCACGGACCCTACGCTCGATCTACGAGCAGTACTTC
TRBV12-3/TRBV12-4	NA	TRBJ1-2	few	CASRWGSGGYTF	TGTGCCAGCAGATGGGGCAGCGGAGGCTACACCTTC
TRBV5-6	TRBD1	TRBJ2-1	NA	CASSSQGITYNEQFF	TGTGCCAGCAGCTCACAGGGGATCACCTACAATGAGCAGTTCTTC
TRBV6-6	TRBD1	TRBJ2-3	NA	CASIGRGQGSTDTQYF	TGTGCCAGCATTGGCCGGGGACAGGGATCCACAGATACGCAGTATTTT
TRBV7-2	NA	TRBJ2-2	NA	CASSLGTALRTGELFF	TGTGCCAGCAGCTTAGGGACAGCCCTTAGGACCGGGGAGCTGTTTTTT
TRBV12-3/TRBV12-4	TRBD2	TRBJ2-7	NA	CASTVAGAYEQYF	TGTGCCAGTACCGTAGCGGGCGCCTACGAGCAGTACTTC
TRBV30	TRBD1	TRBJ1-2	NA	CATGTGGYYGYTF	TGTGCGACCGGGACAGGGGGTTACTATGGCTACACCTTC
TRBV5-1	NA	TRBJ2-5	NA	CASSPRAEGETQYF	TGCGCCAGCAGCCCGCGGGCCGAGGGAGAGACCCAGTACTTC
TRBV20-1	NA	TRBJ1-5	NA	CSASSGQPQHF	TGCAGTGCTAGTTCGGGTCAGCCCCAGCATTTT
TRBV7-8	TRBD1	TRBJ1-4	few	CASSATGMHEKLFF	TGTGCCAGCAGCGCGACAGGGATGCATGAAAAACTGTTTTTT
TRBV28	TRBD1	TRBJ1-2	NA	CASSIRGRNGYTF	TGTGCCAGCAGTATCAGGGGGCGGAATGGCTACACCTTC
TRBV27	NA	TRBJ1-2	NA	CASSFSIFYGYTF	TGTGCCAGCAGTTTCTCCATCTTCTATGGCTACACCTTC